This entry lists 17 T cell receptor beta chains sequenced from one sample in a study of regulatory T cells in long-lasting Graves disease. To make TCR beta libraries, researchers used iRepertoire HTBI primers and Arm-PCR of CDR3 regions. TCRdb called the multiplex PCR reads again in MiXCR, with one record for every CDR3 protein. Seen here are approximately 460,000 distinct CDR3 sequences, roughly 15% observed once, and the top ten hold about 10%. Time point noted: newly diagnosed GD, antithyroid drugs for less than 3 months. Isolated PBMC RNA provided the starting material for the TCR library. This sample was also put to use in a study of T cells in Graves' hyperthyroidism and ophthalmopathy.

The specimen comprised peripheral blood mononuclear cells (PBMCs), sampled at new diagnosis, from a patient treated with antithyroid drugs. Receptors were obtained from a woman aged 25-40 years with Graves disease.

This clonotype was picked up a small number of times. The chain has TRBV27 and TRBJ1-5; D is perhaps TRBD1 (6 bases). CDR3 size: 14 residues. CDR1 MNHEY and CDR2 SMNVEV come from the germline V gene (reference sequence). V shed 3 bases and J shed 7 bases, with 13 bases lying between them. The CDR3, as DNA: TGTGCCAGCAGTTTTTCAGGGGTAAGGCAGCCCCAGCATTTT. This sequence encodes CASSFSGVRQPQHF.

A few counts support this clonotype. The rearrangement joins TRBV9 to TRBJ1-2; no firm D call. Per the germline V gene, CDR1 is SGDLS and CDR2 is YYNGEE. V was trimmed by 0 bases and J by 2 bases, leaving 8 bases between them. The CDR3 sequence is 14 residues long. CDR3 region: CASSVASVNYGYTF. The CDR3 bases are TGTGCCAGCAGCGTAGCTTCAGTAAACTATGGCTACACCTTC.

This clonotype was seen a handful of times. The genes are TRBV6-5 and TRBJ1-5; no reliable D call. The CDR3 runs to 13 residues. The ends were cut back, 4 bases at V and 5 bases at J, with 9 bases in the middle. Germline V gene data show CDR1 as MNHEY and CDR2 as SVGAGI. As DNA, the CDR3 is TGTGCCAGCAGTTTGCAGGATTATCAGCCCCAGCATTTT. This translates into CASSLQDYQPQHF.

There are many counts of this clonotype. In DNA, the CDR3 is TGTGCCAGCACCCCTCCACCGGGGAAGACGCCCTACGAGCAGTACTTC. Protein: CASTPPPGKTPYEQYF. The V call is TRBV12-3 or TRBV12-4, the J call TRBJ2-7, with D possibly being TRBD2 (5 bases). The CDR3 covers 16 residues. Deletions cut 7 bases from V and 2 bases from J, with 21 bases between.

This clonotype appeared many times. V usage is TRBV10-3 and J usage is TRBJ2-3, with D maybe TRBD1 (6 bases). The CDR3 runs 15 residues. Looked up from germline, CDR1 is ENHRY and CDR2 is SYGVKD. V lost 3 bases and J lost 6, with 16 bases in between. CDR3 DNA: TGTGCCATCAGTGAACCCGACAGGCCGGAGGATACGCAGTATTTT. It codes for CAISEPDRPEDTQYF.

This clonotype occurred a few times. The chain carries TRBV7-9 and TRBJ2-1; 9 bases map to TRBD2. CDR1 SEHNR and CDR2 FQNEAQ come from the germline V gene (reference sequence). J was trimmed by 4 bases and V by 5 bases; bases with no gene match: 15. This CDR3 has 18 amino acids. The CDR3 DNA reads as TGTGCCAGCAGCCCCCCGATCCAGGTAGCGGGGGTATACAATGAGCAGTTCTTC. Its translation: CASSPPIQVAGVYNEQFF.

The rearrangement uses TRBV28 and TRBJ2-2, with 8 bases identical to TRBD1. Germline CDR1 reads MDHEN; CDR2 reads SYDVKM. Trimming removed 4 bases from V and 4 bases from J; junction bases left unmatched: 14. The CDR3 has 18 residues. The CDR3 coding sequence is TGTGCCAGCAGTTCCCTGGACAGGGCCCGACTAGGCACCGGGGAGCTGTTTTTT. Encoded protein: CASSSLDRARLGTGELFF.

This clonotype has at least ten counts. The chain recombines TRBV4-1 with TRBJ2-1; 7 positions match TRBD2. CDR1 is MGHRA and CDR2 is YSYEKL in the germline V gene. The CDR3 has 14 amino acids. The V segment lost 4 bases and the J segment 7 bases; nucleotides outside the gene matches: 7. CDR3 loop: CASSRTSAGNEQFF. DNA for the CDR3: TGCGCCAGCAGCCGTACTAGCGCCGGTAATGAGCAGTTCTTC.

This clonotype was detected ten times or more. The chain couples TRBV27 to TRBJ1-1; D remains unclear. Germline assignment: CDR1 MNHEY and CDR2 SMNVEV (reference sequence). This CDR3 is 13 amino acids long. The ends were cut back, 6 bases at V and 1 base at J, with 9 bases in the middle. CDR3 region: CASSQPWNTEAFF. The CDR3 region has the DNA TGTGCCAGCAGCCAGCCCTGGAACACTGAAGCTTTCTTT.

The chain uses TRBV5-6 and TRBJ2-7; weak D call: TRBD1 (5 bases). The CDR3 extends over 13 amino acids. The germline V gene has CDR1 SGHDT and CDR2 YYEEEE. The V end lost 3 bases, the J end lost 6 bases, and 13 bases lay between the germline ends. The chain's CDR3 is CASSSGHRTEQYF. CDR3 bases: TGTGCCAGCAGCTCCGGACACCGCACCGAGCAGTACTTC.

This clonotype was found many times. The chain is built from TRBV20-1 and TRBJ1-3; D gene ambiguous. The CDR3 runs 13 residues. CDR1 and CDR2 (germline): DFQATT, SNEGSKA (reference sequence). Trimming stripped 6 bases from V and 2 bases from J, with 11 bases between. The CDR3 DNA is TGCAGTGCCGCATTGGCCCCTGGAAACACCATATATTTT. Protein: CSAALAPGNTIYF.

This clonotype was recorded at least ten times. The CDR3 sequence: CASSLGGRNTEAFF. The CDR3 coding sequence is TGTGCCAGCAGTTTAGGGGGGCGCAACACTGAAGCTTTCTTT. The chain combines TRBV7-3 with TRBJ1-1, with D possibly TRBD1 on 6 matching bases. Between the trimmed V and J ends, which lost 6 bases and 2 bases, there was a span of 13 bases. This CDR3 has 14 residues. Germline CDR1 and CDR2: SGHTA and FQGTGA.

This clonotype was counted many times. This chain uses TRBV15 with TRBJ2-3; 10 nucleotides match TRBD2. The CDR3 contains 19 residues. CDR1 LNHNV and CDR2 YYDKDF come from the germline V gene (reference sequence). The J segment lost 6 bases and the V segment lost 0 bases, leaving 15 bases of the junction unmatched. The DNA of the CDR3 is TGTGCCACCAGCAGAGAAGGAGGGTCTAGCGGGAGTTTTTTTGATACGCAGTATTTT. This codes for CATSREGGSSGSFFDTQYF.

This clonotype has at least ten counts. CDR3 residues: CASSPRRGPEAFF. The CDR3 nucleotides read TGTGCCAGCAGTCCGCGGCGAGGGCCTGAAGCTTTCTTT. This sequence joins TRBV28 and TRBJ1-1; D not resolved. The CDR3 has 13 amino acids. Germline V gene sequence: CDR1 MDHEN, CDR2 SYDVKM. Trimming left V 5 bases short and J 6 bases short, with 13 bases between.

The sample holds many counts of this clonotype. The V call is TRBV28, the J call TRBJ2-1; no firm D call. Trimming stripped 5 bases from V and 2 bases from J, with 13 bases between. The V gene's germline CDR1 is MDHEN and CDR2 SYDVKM. The CDR3 length is 15 residues. Written as DNA, the CDR3 is TGTGCCAGCAGTCGTCCTACGAAACCCTACAATGAGCAGTTCTTC. It is translated as CASSRPTKPYNEQFF.

This clonotype was seen repeatedly, ten times or more. The chain has TRBV11-2 and TRBJ2-3; maybe TRBD1 (6 bases). The CDR3 covers 15 residues. Germline values: CDR1 SGHAT, CDR2 FQNNGV. Trimming took off 4 bases at V and 0 bases at J, with 11 bases between the two ends. The CDR3 spells CASSYRVLSTDTQYF. CDR3 bases: TGTGCCAGCAGCTACAGGGTCCTAAGCACAGATACGCAGTATTTT.

V usage is TRBV5-1 and J usage is TRBJ1-1, with D perhaps TRBD1 (5 bases). Germline CDR1 reads SGHRS; CDR2 reads YFSETQ. The CDR3 loop spans 15 amino acids. The V and J ends lost 4 bases and 4 bases respectively, with 17 bases between them. The CDR3 here is CASSLAGGGSTEAFF. The CDR3 DNA is TGCGCCAGCAGCCTGGCGGGCGGGGGGAGCACTGAAGCTTTCTTT.